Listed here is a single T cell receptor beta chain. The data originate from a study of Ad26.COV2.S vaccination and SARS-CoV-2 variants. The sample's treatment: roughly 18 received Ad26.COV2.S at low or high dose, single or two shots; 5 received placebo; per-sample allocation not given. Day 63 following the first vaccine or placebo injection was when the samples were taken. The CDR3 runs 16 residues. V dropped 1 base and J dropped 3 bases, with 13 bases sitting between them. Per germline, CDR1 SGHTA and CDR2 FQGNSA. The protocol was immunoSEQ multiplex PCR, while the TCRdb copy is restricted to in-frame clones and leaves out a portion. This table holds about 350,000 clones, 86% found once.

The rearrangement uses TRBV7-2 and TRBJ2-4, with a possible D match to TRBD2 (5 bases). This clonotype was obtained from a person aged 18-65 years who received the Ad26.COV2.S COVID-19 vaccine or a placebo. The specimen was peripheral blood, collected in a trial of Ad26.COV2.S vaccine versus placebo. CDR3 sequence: CASSLDGGGGKNIQYF. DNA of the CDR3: TGTGCCAGCAGCTTAGATGGTGGAGGAGGCAAAAACATTCAGTACTTC.